This T cell receptor (beta chain) was observed in a study of shared clonotypes between healthy human individuals. Regarding the study as a whole: Sequencing depth was expected to influence donor clonotype sharing. Specimens sampled were limited to blood, with tissue repertoires likely differing.

This clone came up a few times. Its specificity is not known. Genomic DNA, for the unsorted samples, came from tens of millions of PBMCs. Trimming removed 2 bases from V and 10 bases from J, with 8 bases in between. Germline V gives CDR1 ENHRY, CDR2 SYGVKD. The CDR3 consists of 12 residues. The sequenced material, unsorted PBMC DNA, was run on ten immunoSEQ deep assay plates. Sequenced by immunoSEQ multiplex PCR; TCRdb stores in-frame clones only, minus some. The sample contains about 470,000 clones, about 85% of which appear only once. The sequencing input was PBMCs. The V call is TRBV10-3, the J call TRBJ1-4, with D tentatively TRBD1 (5 bases). The receptor was derived from a woman aged 40-49 years in good health. Some clones in this sample may be carry-over from other donors' samples. The DNA of the CDR3 is TGTGCCATCAGTGAGCCCCAGGGAAAACTGTTTTTT. Protein product: CAISEPQGKLFF.